A selection of T cell receptor beta chains follows, all from one sample in a study of cytomegalovirus exposure and HLA in healthy donors. The table came from immunoSEQ multiplex PCR; TCRdb's copy has only in-frame clones and leaves some out. The data hold 120,000 to 150,000 clones, with roughly four fifths observed a single time. The sequenced material came from PBMCs. All receptors derive from a man in his forties in good health and CMV-seropositive. Both conserved end residues are part of each CDR3. The order of the fields is J gene, D gene, clone size, V gene, CDR3 DNA, CDR3 protein. D genes are given only for firm matches. Only part of the rows carry a size: once, few, many, or a class if the clone is expanded.

TRBJ2-2,NA,NA,TRBV29-1,TGCAGCGCCTCGGGGGAAGCGGGGAACACCGGGGAGCTGTTTTTT,CSASGEAGNTGELFF
TRBJ2-3,TRBD2,many,TRBV4-2,TGTGCCAGCAGCCAGGGACTAGCGGGAGGGCCTAGCACAGATACGCAGTATTTT,CASSQGLAGGPSTDTQYF
TRBJ1-2,NA,NA,TRBV6-1,TGTGCCAGCAGGAATGAAGTCGGACGGGGATATGGCTACACCTTC,CASRNEVGRGYGYTF
TRBJ1-2,TRBD1,NA,TRBV5-1,TGCGCCAGCAGCACCGGGACAGGGGGCATCTATGGCTACACCTTC,CASSTGTGGIYGYTF
TRBJ2-7,TRBD2,NA,TRBV2,TGTGCCAGCAGGGAGGCGACTAGCGGGAGCTACGAGCAGTACTTC,CASREATSGSYEQYF
TRBJ2-2,NA,NA,TRBV27,TGTGCCAGCAGTTTAACTAGATACACCGGGGAGCTGTTTTTT,CASSLTRYTGELFF
TRBJ1-2,NA,NA,TRBV6-5,TGTGCCAGCAGTTACTCAGGGGGACGTAACTATGGCTACACCTTC,CASSYSGGRNYGYTF
TRBJ2-1,TRBD1,NA,TRBV7-3,TGTGCCAGCAGCTTAACCCGGGACAGGGCCAATGAGCAGTTCTTC,CASSLTRDRANEQFF
TRBJ1-2,NA,NA,TRBV5-5,TGTGCCAGCAGCACCGACACCGCTAACTATGGCTACACCTTC,CASSTDTANYGYTF
TRBJ2-7,NA,NA,TRBV14,TGTGCCAGCAGCCAAGAACCGGGGTTGGAGGCCTCCTACGAGCAGTACTTC,CASSQEPGLEASYEQYF
TRBJ1-5,NA,few,TRBV27,TGTGCCAGCAGAACGGACAGAGTGAGATATCAGCCCCAGCATTTT,CASRTDRVRYQPQHF
TRBJ1-2,TRBD1,NA,TRBV6-5,TGTGCCGCGGGACAGCCGAACTATGGCTACACCTTC,CAAGQPNYGYTF
TRBJ2-5,TRBD1,NA,TRBV28,TGTGCCAGCAGTTTTAGGGACAGGGAGGAGACCCAGTACTTC,CASSFRDREETQYF
TRBJ1-3,NA,NA,TRBV4-3,TGCGCCAGCAGCCAAGACCCCCGGGACACACTAAGTCTGGTCTCTGGAAACACCATATATTTT,CASSQDPRDTLSLVSGNTIYF
TRBJ1-4,TRBD1,NA,TRBV28,TGTGCCAGCAGACCGACAGGGTCAGATGAAAAACTGTTTTTT,CASRPTGSDEKLFF
TRBJ2-5,NA,NA,TRBV6-5,TGTGCCAGCAGCCCCACCCCGGGGGTCGAGACCCAGTACTTC,CASSPTPGVETQYF
TRBJ1-4,NA,NA,TRBV9,TGTGCCAGCAGCTCACCCCCTCGGGGAGGGCGGATTGAAAAACTGTTTTTT,CASSSPPRGGRIEKLFF